The next 17 T cell receptor beta chains were all read from a single sample in a study of blood T cell repertoires in COVID-19 (dated by TCRdb to 2020 to 2021). Library preparation was by the immunoSEQ multiplex PCR assay. The source is immuneACCESS, and TCRdb retained only in-frame sequences with V and J called. Part of the clones is not carried over; for the studies checked, unresolved V genes explain less than half of this, and the remainder is unexplained. The sample table shows approximately 240,000 clones, and around 87% are seen once. The biggest ten clones account for about 6% of the sample. The sample consisted of PBMCs or T cells enriched from blood (not recorded which). These receptor sequences come from a woman in her twenties or thirties with acute COVID-19.

This clone was seen just once. This chain joins TRBV7-8 and TRBJ2-3; a possible D gene is TRBD1 (6 bases). The CDR3 extends over 15 amino acids. Germline lookup yields CDR1 SGHVS and CDR2 FQNEAQ. V lost 2 bases, J lost 8 bases, and 17 bases lay in between. Written as DNA, the CDR3 is TGTGCCAGCAGCTTAAGGGACACTTCTTTGGGTACGCAGTATTTT. Translation: CASSLRDTSLGTQYF. Looking up the rest from reference TRBV7-8 and TRBJ2-3 gives the full variable domain: GAGVSQSPRYKVAKRGQDVALRCDPISGHVSLFWYQQALGQGPEFLTYFQNEAQLDKSGLPSDRFFAERPEGSVSTLKIQRTQQEDSAVYLCASSLRDTSLGTQYFGPGTRLTVL.

In this sample, this clone turned up many times. The J gene is TRBJ2-1, the V gene TRBV10-3, with 7 bases that match TRBD1. Germline CDR1 reads ENHRY; CDR2 reads SYGVKD. This CDR3 has 16 residues. Germline trimming cut 0 bases from V and 9 bases from J; bases unmatched to any gene: 11. CDR3 sequence: CAISESGSNRGTEQFF. The CDR3 nucleotides are TGTGCCATCAGTGAGTCGGGTTCCAACAGGGGAACTGAGCAGTTCTTC.

This clone was counted only a few times. The chain joins TRBV14 to TRBJ2-1; D is perhaps TRBD1 (6 bases). Germline-derived CDR1 and CDR2 are SGHDN and FVKESK. V lost 4 bases and J lost 5, with 12 bases in between. The CDR3 spans 14 residues. The CDR3 loop reads CASSRLDRNNEQFF. The CDR3 DNA reads as TGTGCCAGCAGCCGCCTCGACAGGAACAATGAGCAGTTCTTC.

The chain combines TRBV6-5 with TRBJ2-7; TRBD2 matches 10 bases. The germline gives CDR1 MNHEY, CDR2 SVGAGI. CDR3 length equals 15 residues. Losses at the gene ends were 0 bases for V and 4 bases for J; bases not matched to a gene: 3. The CDR3 spells CASSYSVAGGYEQYF. The DNA of the CDR3 is TGTGCCAGCAGTTACTCAGTAGCGGGAGGATACGAGCAGTACTTC.

The V gene is TRBV18, the J gene TRBJ2-7; D is perhaps TRBD1 (6 bases). Germline V gene lookup returns CDR1 KGHSH and CDR2 LQKENI. V gave up 5 bases and J gave up 7 bases, with 9 bases separating them. The CDR3 contains 11 residues. This CDR3 is CASSSTGEQYF. The CDR3 DNA follows: TGTGCCAGCTCATCAACAGGGGAGCAGTACTTC.

The CDR3 DNA sequence: TGTGCCAGCAGTTTATCGGGACAGGCCTATCAGCCCCAGCATTTT. It specifies CASSLSGQAYQPQHF. This chain links TRBV28 with TRBJ1-5; 8 bases agree with TRBD1. V gave up 1 base and J gave up 5 bases; unmatched junction bases: 4. In germline, CDR1 is MDHEN, CDR2 SYDVKM. CDR3 length equals 15 residues. Using reference TRBV28 and TRBJ1-5 for the parts outside the CDR3, the full variable domain is DVKVTQSSRYLVKRTGEKVFLECVQDMDHENMFWYRQDPGLGLRLIYFSYDVKMKEKGDIPEGYSVSREKKERFSLILESASTNQTSMYLCASSLSGQAYQPQHFGDGTRLSIL.

The genes are TRBV5-1 and TRBJ1-1, with unresolved D. This CDR3 comprises 13 residues. Germline V gene data show CDR1 as SGHRS and CDR2 as YFSETQ. Trimming left V 0 bases short and J 3 bases short, with 6 bases between. CDR3 sequence (DNA): TGCGCCAGCAGCTTGGGTCCAGACACTGAAGCTTTCTTT. Protein sequence: CASSLGPDTEAFF.

The V call is TRBV7-9, the J call TRBJ1-2; tentatively, D is TRBD1 (5 bases). This CDR3 is built from 12 residues. The germline V and J ends were trimmed by 1 base and 8 bases, with 8 bases remaining between them. Germline V lookup: CDR1 SEHNR, CDR2 FQNEAQ (reference sequence). CDR3 sequence reads: CASSLGGDGYTF. The CDR3 DNA reads as TGTGCCAGCAGCTTAGGGGGGGACGGCTACACCTTC. The full variable domain, with the rest looked up from reference TRBV7-9 and TRBJ1-2, is DTGVSQNPRHKITKRGQNVTFRCDPISEHNRLYWYRQTLGQGPEFLTYFQNEAQLEKSRLLSDRFSAERPKGSFSTLEIQRTEQGDSAMYLCASSLGGDGYTFGSGTRLTVV.

V gene TRBV29-1 combines with J gene TRBJ1-2, with a weak D call TRBD1 (6 bases). The CDR3 runs 12 residues. Trimming cost V 6 bases and J 8 bases, with 16 bases left between them. From germline, CDR1 is SQVTM and CDR2 ANQGSEA. CDR3 loop: CSVGTQGQGYTF. Written as DNA, the CDR3 is TGCAGCGTCGGTACACAGGGACAAGGCTACACCTTC.

The rearrangement joins TRBV27 to TRBJ1-2, with a possible D match to TRBD1 (6 bases). The CDR3 totals 16 residues. The ends were cut back, 2 bases at V and 5 bases at J, with 18 bases in the middle. CDR1 MNHEY and CDR2 SMNVEV come from the germline V gene (reference sequence). CDR3 nucleotides: TGTGCCAGCAGTTTAATGGCAGGGGCATCTCTTTATGGCTACACCTTC. It encodes CASSLMAGASLYGYTF.

This chain links TRBV19 with TRBJ2-3; TRBD2 matches 11 bases. CDR1 is LNHDA and CDR2 is SQIVND in the germline V gene (reference sequence). Trimming removed 7 bases from V and 1 base from J; junction bases left unmatched: 4. The CDR3 extends over 15 amino acids. CDR3 in DNA: TGTGCCAGTACCACGACTAGCGGGGGCACAGATACGCAGTATTTT. It yields the protein CASTTTSGGTDTQYF.

The J gene is TRBJ2-6, the V gene TRBV11-2; D is ambiguous. Trimming pared 5 bases from V and 13 bases from J, leaving 12 bases between. This CDR3 contains 12 residues. The V gene's germline CDR1 is SGHAT and CDR2 FQNNGV. DNA of the CDR3: TGTGCCAGCAGCCCCCGAGATTTTGTCCTGACTTTC. It yields the protein CASSPRDFVLTF.

The chain recombines TRBV7-2 with TRBJ2-2, with 8 bases identical to TRBD2. The germline gives CDR1 SGHTA, CDR2 FQGNSA. The ends lost 2 bases at V and 4 bases at J; junction bases unmatched: 3. CDR3 length equals 15 residues. The CDR3 here is CASSLTAGATGELFF. CDR3 in DNA: TGTGCCAGCAGCTTAACAGCGGGAGCCACCGGGGAGCTGTTTTTT.

The V gene is TRBV3-1 (or the pseudogene TRBV3-2), the J gene TRBJ1-5; 8 positions agree with TRBD1. The junction had 7 bases not matched to a gene; V was cut back by 2 bases and J by 1 base. Germline V gene lookup returns CDR1 LGHDT and CDR2 YNNKEL (reference sequence). The CDR3 is 17 amino acids. The DNA of the CDR3 is TGTGCCAGCAGCCAACGTCCAGGGGGCTTGAGCAATCAGCCCCAGCATTTT. Translated, it gives CASSQRPGGLSNQPQHF.

The DNA of the CDR3 is TGTGCCAGCAGCCTAACGACAAGATCTGCTTTCTTT. Protein product: CASSLTTRSAFF. The chain couples TRBV12-3 or TRBV12-4 to TRBJ1-1; D gene ambiguous. This CDR3 has 12 residues. Trimming left V 6 bases short and J 11 bases short, with 16 bases between.

This rearrangement joins TRBV7-2 to TRBJ2-2; 9 positions agree with TRBD2. The CDR3 runs 16 residues. V was pared by 5 bases and J by 4 bases, with 8 bases of the junction left unmatched. The germline gives CDR1 SGHTA, CDR2 FQGNSA. Here the CDR3 reads CASSPNSGSITGELFF. CDR3 DNA: TGTGCCAGCAGCCCCAATAGCGGGAGTATCACCGGGGAGCTGTTTTTT.

The chain employs TRBV9 and TRBJ2-2; 11 bases map to TRBD2. J was trimmed by 4 bases and V by 4 bases; bases with no gene match: 6. Germline loops: CDR1 SGDLS, CDR2 YYNGEE. This CDR3 spans 16 amino acids. This CDR3 is CASSFRGTSGTGELFF. CDR3 nucleotide sequence: TGTGCCAGCAGCTTTCGGGGGACTAGCGGCACCGGGGAGCTGTTTTTT.